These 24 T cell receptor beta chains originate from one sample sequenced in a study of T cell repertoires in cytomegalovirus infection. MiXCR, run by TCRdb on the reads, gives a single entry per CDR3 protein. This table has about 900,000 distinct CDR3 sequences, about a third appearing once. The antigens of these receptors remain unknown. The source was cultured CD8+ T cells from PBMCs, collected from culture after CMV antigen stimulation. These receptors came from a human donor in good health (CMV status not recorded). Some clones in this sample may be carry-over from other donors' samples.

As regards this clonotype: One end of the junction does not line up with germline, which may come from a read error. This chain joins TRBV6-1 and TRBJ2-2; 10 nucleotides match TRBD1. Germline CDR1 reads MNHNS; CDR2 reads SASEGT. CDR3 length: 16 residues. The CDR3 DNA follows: TGTGCCAGCAGAGCAATCGACAGGGGGCCGGTCGGGGAGATGTTTTTT. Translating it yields CASRAIDRGPVGEMFF.

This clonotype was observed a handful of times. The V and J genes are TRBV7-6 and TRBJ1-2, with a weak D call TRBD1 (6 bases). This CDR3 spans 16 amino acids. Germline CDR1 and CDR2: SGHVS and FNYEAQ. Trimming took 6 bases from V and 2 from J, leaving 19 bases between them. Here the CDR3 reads CASSSGDIELNYGYTF. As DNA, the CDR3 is TGTGCCAGCAGTTCAGGGGACATCGAGTTGAACTATGGCTACACCTTC.

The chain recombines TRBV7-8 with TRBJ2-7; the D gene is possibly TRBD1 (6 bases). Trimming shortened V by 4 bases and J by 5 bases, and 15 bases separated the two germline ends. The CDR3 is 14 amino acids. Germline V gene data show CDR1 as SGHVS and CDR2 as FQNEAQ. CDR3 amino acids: CASSSYSGQNEQYF. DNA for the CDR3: TGTGCCAGCAGCTCGTACTCTGGACAGAACGAGCAGTACTTC. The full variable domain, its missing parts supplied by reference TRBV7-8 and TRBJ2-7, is GAGVSQSPRYKVAKRGQDVALRCDPISGHVSLFWYQQALGQGPEFLTYFQNEAQLDKSGLPSDRFFAERPEGSVSTLKIQRTQQEDSAVYLCASSSYSGQNEQYFGPGTRLTVT.

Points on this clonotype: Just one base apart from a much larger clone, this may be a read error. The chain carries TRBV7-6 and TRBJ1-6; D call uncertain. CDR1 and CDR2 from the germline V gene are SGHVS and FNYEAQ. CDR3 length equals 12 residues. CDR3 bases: TGTGCCAGCAACTCGGCGGATTCATCCCTCCACTTT. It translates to CASNSADSSLHF.

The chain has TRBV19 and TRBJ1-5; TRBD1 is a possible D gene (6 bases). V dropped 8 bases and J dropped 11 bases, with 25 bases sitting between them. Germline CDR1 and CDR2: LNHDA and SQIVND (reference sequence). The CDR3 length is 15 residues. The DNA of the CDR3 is TGTGCCAGTTCGAACAATGTAGGGGCGGGGGCGACCCAGCATTTT. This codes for CASSNNVGAGATQHF.

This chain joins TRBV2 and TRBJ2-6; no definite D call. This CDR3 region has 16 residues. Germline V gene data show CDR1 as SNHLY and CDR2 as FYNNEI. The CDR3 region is CVLMGPRLSGANVLTF. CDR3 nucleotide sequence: TGTGTACTGATGGGCCCTCGCCTTTCTGGGGCCAACGTCCTGACTTTC.

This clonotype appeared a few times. In nucleotides, the CDR3 is TGTGCCAGCAGTGAGTTGGGGCTGGAGACCCAGTACTTC. Translation: CASSELGLETQYF. The genes are TRBV2 and TRBJ2-5; the D gene is possibly TRBD1 (5 bases). Trimming removed 3 bases from V and 5 bases from J, with 10 bases in between. The CDR3 runs to 13 residues. The germline CDR1 and CDR2 sequences are SNHLY and FYNNEI. Supplemented by reference TRBV2 and TRBJ2-5, the full variable domain reads EPEVTQTPSHQVTQMGQEVILRCVPISNHLYFYWYRQILGQKVEFLVSFYNNEISEKSEIFDDQFSVERPDGSNFTLKIRSTKLEDSAMYFCASSELGLETQYFGPGTRLLVL.

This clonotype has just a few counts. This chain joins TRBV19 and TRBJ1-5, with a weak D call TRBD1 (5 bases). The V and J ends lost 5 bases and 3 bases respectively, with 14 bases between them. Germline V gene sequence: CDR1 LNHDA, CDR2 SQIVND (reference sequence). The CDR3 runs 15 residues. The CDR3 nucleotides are TGTGCCAGTAGTCCGTGGCGGGGCGACAATCAGCCCCAGCATTTT. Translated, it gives CASSPWRGDNQPQHF.

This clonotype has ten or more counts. For the CDR3, the DNA is TGTGCCAGCATTCCTTCCTCTTCGTGGGGTGAAGCTTTCTTT. Its protein is CASIPSSSWGEAFF. The gene calls are TRBV12-3 or TRBV12-4 and TRBJ1-1; no clear D. The CDR3 totals 14 residues. Trimming shortened V by 7 bases and J by 7 bases, and 19 bases separated the two germline ends.

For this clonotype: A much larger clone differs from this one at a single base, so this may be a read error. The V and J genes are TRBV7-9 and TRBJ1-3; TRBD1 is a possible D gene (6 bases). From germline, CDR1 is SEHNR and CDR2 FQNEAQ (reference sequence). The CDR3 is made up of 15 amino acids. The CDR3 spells CVSSLGGGFRNTIYF. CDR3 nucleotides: TGTGTCAGCAGCTTAGGGGGAGGATTTAGAAACACCATATATTTT.

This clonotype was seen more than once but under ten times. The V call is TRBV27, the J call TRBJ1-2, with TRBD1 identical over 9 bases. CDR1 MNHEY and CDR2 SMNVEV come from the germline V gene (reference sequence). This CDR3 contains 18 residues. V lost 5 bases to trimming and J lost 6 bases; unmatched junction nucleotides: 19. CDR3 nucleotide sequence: TGTGCCAGCAGTCCAAACCATTACGGGGACAGGGACGGTAATGGCTACACCTTC. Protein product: CASSPNHYGDRDGNGYTF.

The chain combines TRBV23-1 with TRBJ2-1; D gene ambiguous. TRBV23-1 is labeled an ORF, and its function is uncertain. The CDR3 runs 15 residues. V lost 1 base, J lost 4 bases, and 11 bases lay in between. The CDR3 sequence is CASSQCIESYNEQFF. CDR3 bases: TGCGCCAGCAGTCAATGCATAGAGAGTTACAATGAGCAGTTCTTC.

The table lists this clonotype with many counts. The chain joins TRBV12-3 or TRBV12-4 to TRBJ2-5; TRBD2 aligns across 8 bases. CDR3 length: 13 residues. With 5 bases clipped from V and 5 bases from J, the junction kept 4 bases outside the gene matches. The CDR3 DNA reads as TGTGCCAGCAGTCCGACGGGGGGGGAGACCCAGTACTTC. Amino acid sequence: CASSPTGGETQYF.

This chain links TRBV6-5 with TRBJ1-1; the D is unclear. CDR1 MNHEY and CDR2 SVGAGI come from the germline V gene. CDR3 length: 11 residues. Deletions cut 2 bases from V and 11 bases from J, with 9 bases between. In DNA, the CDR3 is TGTGCCAGCAGTTACGGGGAAATTGCTTTCTTT. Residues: CASSYGEIAFF.

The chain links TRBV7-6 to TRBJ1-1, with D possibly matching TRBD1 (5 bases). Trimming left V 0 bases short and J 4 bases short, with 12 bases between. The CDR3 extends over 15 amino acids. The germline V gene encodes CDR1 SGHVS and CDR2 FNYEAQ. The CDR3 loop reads CASSLAEWGTTEAFF. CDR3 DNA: TGTGCCAGCAGCTTAGCCGAATGGGGGACCACTGAAGCTTTCTTT. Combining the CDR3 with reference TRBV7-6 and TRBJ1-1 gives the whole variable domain GAGVSQSPRYKVTKRGQDVALRCDPISGHVSLYWYRQALGQGPEFLTYFNYEAQQDKSGLPNDRFSAERPEGSISTLTIQRTEQRDSAMYRCASSLAEWGTTEAFFGQGTRLTVV.

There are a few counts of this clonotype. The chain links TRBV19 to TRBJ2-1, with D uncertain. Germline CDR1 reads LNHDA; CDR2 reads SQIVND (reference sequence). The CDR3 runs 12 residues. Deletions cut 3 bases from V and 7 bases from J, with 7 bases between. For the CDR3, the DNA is TGTGCCAGTAGTATTACTCGAAATGAGCAGTTCTTC. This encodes CASSITRNEQFF.

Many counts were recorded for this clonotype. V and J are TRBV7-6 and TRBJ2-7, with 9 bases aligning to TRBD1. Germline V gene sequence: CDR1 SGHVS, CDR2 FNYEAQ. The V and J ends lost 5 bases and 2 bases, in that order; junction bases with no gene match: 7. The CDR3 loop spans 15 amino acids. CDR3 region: CASSPGQGSPYEQYF. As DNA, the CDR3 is TGTGCCAGCAGCCCCGGACAGGGGAGCCCCTACGAGCAGTACTTC.

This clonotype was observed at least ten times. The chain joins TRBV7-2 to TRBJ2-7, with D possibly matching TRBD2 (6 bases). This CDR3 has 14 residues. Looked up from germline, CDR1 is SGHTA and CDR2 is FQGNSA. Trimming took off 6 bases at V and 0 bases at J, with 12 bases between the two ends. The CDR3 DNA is TGTGCCAGCAGTCACGCCGGGAGCTCCTACGAGCAGTACTTC. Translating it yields CASSHAGSSYEQYF.

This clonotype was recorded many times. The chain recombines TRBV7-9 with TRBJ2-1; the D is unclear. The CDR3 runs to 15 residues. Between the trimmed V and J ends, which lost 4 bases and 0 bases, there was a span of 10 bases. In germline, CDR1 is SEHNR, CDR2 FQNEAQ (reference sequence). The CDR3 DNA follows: TGTGCCAGCAGCTGGTTAGGGTTCTCCTACAATGAGCAGTTCTTC. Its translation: CASSWLGFSYNEQFF.

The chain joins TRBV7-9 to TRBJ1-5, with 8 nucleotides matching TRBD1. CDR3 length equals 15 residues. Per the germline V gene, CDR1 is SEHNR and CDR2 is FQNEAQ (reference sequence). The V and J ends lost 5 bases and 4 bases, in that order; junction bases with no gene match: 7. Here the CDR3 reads CASSTDRVRNQPQHF. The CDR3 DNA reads TGTGCCAGCAGCACGGACAGGGTAAGGAATCAGCCCCAGCATTTT.

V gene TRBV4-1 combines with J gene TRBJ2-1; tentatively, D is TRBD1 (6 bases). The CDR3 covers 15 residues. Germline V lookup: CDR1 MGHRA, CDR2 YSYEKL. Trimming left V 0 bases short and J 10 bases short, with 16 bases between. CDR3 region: CASSQDLRPQGEQFF. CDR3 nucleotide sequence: TGCGCCAGCAGCCAAGATCTGAGACCCCAGGGGGAGCAGTTCTTC.

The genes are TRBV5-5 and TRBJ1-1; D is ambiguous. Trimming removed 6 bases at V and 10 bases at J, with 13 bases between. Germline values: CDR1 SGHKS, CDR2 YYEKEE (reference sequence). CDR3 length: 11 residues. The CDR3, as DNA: TGTGCCAGCATCCACAGTGTCGGAGCTTTCTTT. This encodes CASIHSVGAFF.

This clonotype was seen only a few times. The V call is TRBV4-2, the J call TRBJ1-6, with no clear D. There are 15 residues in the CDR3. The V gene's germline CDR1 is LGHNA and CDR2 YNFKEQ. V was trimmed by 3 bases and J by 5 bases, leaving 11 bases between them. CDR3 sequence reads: CASSHLPPNNSPLHF. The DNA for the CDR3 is TGTGCCAGCAGCCACCTACCCCCAAATAATTCACCCCTCCACTTT.

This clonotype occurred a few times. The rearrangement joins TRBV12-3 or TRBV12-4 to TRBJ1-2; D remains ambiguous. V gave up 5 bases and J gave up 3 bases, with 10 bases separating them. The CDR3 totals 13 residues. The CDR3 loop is CASSPAADYGYTF. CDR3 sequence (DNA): TGTGCCAGCAGTCCCGCCGCCGACTATGGCTACACCTTC.